A selection of T cell receptor beta chains follows, all from one sample in a study of graft-versus-host responses after intestinal transplantation. Generated by immunoSEQ multiplex PCR, the TCRdb table keeps only in-frame clones and is missing some. The table has some 43,000 clones, approximately 94% seen once; the top ten hold approximately 1.4%. Specimen: PBMCs, collected more than 310 days after intestinal transplant. The receptors here all came from a human patient who received an intestinal transplant, so some T cells may come from the graft donor. The CDR3 runs from the conserved cysteine through the conserved F or W. Each record gives: clone size, D gene, V gene, J gene, CDR3 protein, CDR3 DNA. D genes are given only for firm matches. Only some rows state a clone size, as once, few, many or a class for expanded clones.

>-|-|TRBV29-1|TRBJ2-4
CSVKIGVTAKNIQYF
TGCAGCGTAAAAATTGGAGTCACAGCCAAAAACATTCAGTACTTC
>-|-|TRBV7-9|TRBJ2-5
CASSFRDGQETQYF
TGTGCCAGCAGCTTCAGGGACGGCCAAGAGACCCAGTACTTC
>-|-|TRBV7-9|TRBJ2-7
CASSPELAPYEQYF
TGTGCCAGCAGCCCTGAGCTAGCGCCCTACGAGCAGTACTTC
>-|-|TRBV4-2|TRBJ2-4
CASSERGVRGAKNIQYF
TGTGCCAGCAGCGAGAGGGGAGTCCGTGGGGCCAAAAACATTCAGTACTTC
>-|-|TRBV7-6|TRBJ1-1
CASSFRPGAMNTEAFF
TGTGCCAGCAGCTTCAGGCCAGGAGCCATGAACACTGAAGCTTTCTTT
>-|-|TRBV7-3|TRBJ2-3
CASSYSGITDTQYF
TGTGCCAGCAGCTATAGCGGAATCACAGATACGCAGTATTTT
>-|-|TRBV7-9|TRBJ2-7
CANSSRQSLSYEQYF
TGTGCCAACAGCTCCAGACAGTCTTTGTCTTACGAGCAGTACTTC
>-|-|TRBV5-1|TRBJ2-2
CASSFRDLNTGELFF
TGCGCCAGCAGCTTCCGGGACCTAAACACCGGGGAGCTGTTTTTT
>once|TRBD2|TRBV10-1|TRBJ2-3
CASSATSGLNTDTQYF
TGCGCCAGCAGTGCAACTAGCGGGCTCAACACAGATACGCAGTATTTT
>-|-|TRBV11-1|TRBJ2-7
CASSPWRSAYEQYF
TGTGCCAGCAGCCCTTGGCGGAGTGCCTACGAGCAGTACTTC
>-|TRBD2|TRBV9|TRBJ2-2
CASSVFPLAGGPGELFF
TGTGCCAGCAGCGTCTTCCCACTAGCGGGGGGGCCCGGGGAGCTGTTTTTT
>-|-|TRBV7-9|TRBJ1-3
CASSLALRVGNTIYF
TGTGCCAGCAGCTTAGCACTCAGGGTTGGAAACACCATATATTTT
>once|TRBD2|TRBV5-6|TRBJ2-1
CASEGGGGAEQFF
TGTGCCAGCGAGGGCGGCGGGGGGGCTGAGCAGTTCTTC
>-|TRBD2|TRBV4-2|TRBJ2-3
CASSQAAKLRGANGQATDTQYF
TGTGCCAGCAGCCAAGCGGCTAAGTTGCGGGGGGCAAACGGACAAGCCACAGATACGCAGTATTTT
>-|-|TRBV18|TRBJ1-4
CASSGRTQREKLFF
TGTGCCAGCTCGGGCCGGACTCAAAGGGAAAAACTGTTTTTT
>-|TRBD2|TRBV7-7|TRBJ2-2
CASSRTSGAGNTGELFF
TGTGCCAGCAGCCGGACTAGCGGGGCAGGGAACACCGGGGAGCTGTTTTTT
>-|TRBD1|TRBV4-1|TRBJ1-5
CASSPETGADNQPQHF
TGCGCCAGCAGCCCTGAGACAGGGGCTGACAATCAGCCCCAGCATTTT
>-|-|TRBV6-5|TRBJ2-7
CASSEGLGLGEQYF
TGTGCCAGCAGTGAAGGGTTGGGCCTAGGCGAGCAGTACTTC
>-|-|TRBV6-1|TRBJ1-5
CASSVWRGGSNQPQHF
TGTGCCAGCAGTGTATGGAGGGGGGGGAGCAATCAGCCCCAGCATTTT
>once|-|TRBV2|TRBJ2-2
CASSESYSGELFF
TGTGCCAGCAGTGAAAGCTATTCCGGGGAGCTGTTTTTT
>-|-|TRBV6-5|TRBJ2-5
CASSAGETQYF
TGTGCCAGCAGTGCGGGGGAGACCCAGTACTTC
>-|TRBD1|TRBV5-1|TRBJ2-1
CASSPRGSNEQFF
TGCGCCAGCAGTCCCAGGGGGTCCAATGAGCAGTTCTTC
>-|-|TRBV4-1|TRBJ2-7
CASSQGGSYEQYF
TGCGCCAGCAGCCAGGGGGGAAGCTACGAGCAGTACTTC
>-|TRBD2|TRBV5-1|TRBJ2-3
CASHDRGGDTQYF
TGCGCCAGCCACGACCGGGGGGGGGATACGCAGTATTTT
>-|TRBD2|TRBV19|TRBJ2-1
CASSRTSGGSYNEQFF
TGTGCCAGTAGTCGGACTAGCGGGGGGTCCTACAATGAGCAGTTCTTC
>-|TRBD1|TRBV7-9|TRBJ2-7
CASSLVWTGSTHSNYEQYF
TGTGCCAGCAGCTTAGTTTGGACAGGGTCTACCCATAGTAACTACGAGCAGTACTTC
>-|-|TRBV11-1|TRBJ2-1
CASSFGYNEQFF
TGTGCCAGCAGCTTTGGGTACAATGAGCAGTTCTTC
>once|-|TRBV11-2|TRBJ2-5
CASSLDTLASVGQYF
TGTGCCAGCAGCTTAGACACCCTGGCATCCGTTGGCCAGTACTTC
>-|TRBD1|TRBV13|TRBJ1-1
CASSLGLDRGKAFF
TGTGCCAGCAGCTTAGGCCTCGACAGGGGAAAGGCTTTCTTT
>-|TRBD1|TRBV5-6|TRBJ2-1
CASSPTGYYSYNEQFF
TGTGCCAGCAGCCCGACAGGGTATTACTCCTACAATGAGCAGTTCTTC